Listed here are 2 T cell receptor beta chains from one sample, sequenced in a study of blood T cells in healthy people across ages. With a J-beta primer mix and a sample-barcoded 5' primer, a second PCR ran about 7 to 11 cycles. TCRdb re-derived calls from the 5' RACE reads in MiXCR, one entry per CDR3 protein. This sample yields around 1.7 million distinct CDR3 sequences, of which about 30% are seen a single time; 6.5% to 8.5% belongs to the top ten. Sequenced material: blood. The source is a woman in her 30s in good health.

The gene calls are TRBV6-5 and TRBJ2-5, with 15 bases matching TRBD2. Germline CDR1 MNHEY, CDR2 SVGAGI. V trimming: 2 bases; J trimming: 11 bases; junction bases outside the gene matches: 15. This CDR3 has 18 amino acids. The CDR3 sequence is CASSYAGLAGGGNNEQYF. As DNA, the CDR3 is TGTGCCAGCAGTTACGCAGGACTAGCGGGAGGGGGGAACAATGAGCAGTACTTC.

Remarks on this clonotype: This may come from a read error, since a much larger clone is one base off. The V and J genes are TRBV14 and TRBJ2-7, with D tentatively TRBD2 (6 bases). V was pared by 1 base and J by 5 bases, with 6 bases between. The CDR3 extends over 12 amino acids. The germline V gene has CDR1 SGHDN and CDR2 FVKESK. The CDR3 reads CASSQGLDEQYF. The CDR3 nucleotides are TGTGCCAGCAGCCAAGGACTAGACGAGCAGTACTTC.